This TCR beta chain was observed in a study of blood T cell repertoires in COVID-19. This table comes from immunoSEQ multiplex PCR, and its TCRdb copy is limited to in-frame clones, with some not included. The repertoire holds around 140,000 clones, with about 89% as singletons. Trimming stripped 8 bases from V and 3 bases from J, with 14 bases between. This CDR3 contains 15 residues. CDR1 ENHRY and CDR2 SYGVKD come from the germline V gene. This chain links TRBV10-3 with TRBJ1-6; TRBD1 is a possible D gene (5 bases). The clonotype originates from a man aged 50 to 59 with active or convalescent COVID-19. The sequencing sample was made of peripheral blood. Here the CDR3 DNA reads TGTGCCATCGGGCAGGGAGGTGGCTATAATTCACCCCTCCACTTT. Protein: CAIGQGGGYNSPLHF.